Below are 31 T cell receptor beta chains sequenced from a single sample in a study of Tregs in tolerant kidney transplant recipients. Sequencing was performed with immunoSEQ multiplex PCR; in TCRdb, only in-frame clones are kept and a portion is missing. The data contain under 100,000 clones, roughly nine tenths of them seen just once; the ten biggest clones take up 4.7%. Source material: CD8+ T cells from blood. The origin of the receptors is a human donor in good health.

The CDR3 sequence is CASSLVEDGYTF. Written as DNA, the CDR3 is TGTGCCAGCAGCTTAGTAGAGGATGGCTACACCTTC. The chain links TRBV7-9 to TRBJ1-2; the D is unclear. Germline V lookup: CDR1 SEHNR, CDR2 FQNEAQ (reference sequence). Deletions cut 1 base from V and 6 bases from J, with 6 bases between. There are 12 residues in the CDR3.

This clone was seen just once. The rearrangement links TRBV13 to TRBJ2-7; the D gene is possibly TRBD1 (5 bases). Germline lookup yields CDR1 PRHDT and CDR2 FYEKMQ (reference sequence). The CDR3 has 14 amino acids. Trimming shortened V by 0 bases and J by 4 bases, and 10 bases separated the two germline ends. CDR3 sequence (DNA): TGTGCCAGCAGCTTAGGCAGTCAGGGTTACGAGCAGTACTTC. This sequence encodes CASSLGSQGYEQYF.

The gene calls are TRBV13 and TRBJ2-5; a weak D match, TRBD1 (5 bases). V was clipped by 5 bases and J by 9 bases, with 16 bases between them. This CDR3 has 13 amino acids. Germline CDR1 PRHDT, CDR2 FYEKMQ (reference sequence). This CDR3 is CASSPGYGSPQYF. Written as DNA, the CDR3 is TGTGCCAGCAGCCCAGGGTACGGGTCTCCCCAGTACTTC.

The chain recombines TRBV6-6 with TRBJ2-5; 9 nucleotides match TRBD2. V lost 5 bases to trimming and J lost 5 bases; unmatched junction nucleotides: 9. The CDR3 has 15 residues. Looked up from germline, CDR1 is MNHNY and CDR2 is SVGAGI (reference sequence). Here the CDR3 DNA reads TGTGCCAGCAGTCCCGGGACTAGCCGCAGGGAGACCCAGTACTTC. Its protein is CASSPGTSRRETQYF.

The chain is built from TRBV4-1 and TRBJ1-5, with D perhaps TRBD1 (5 bases). Germline V gives CDR1 MGHRA, CDR2 YSYEKL. V gave up 5 bases and J gave up 0 bases, with 8 bases separating them. The CDR3 runs 14 residues. CDR3 sequence reads: CASSRTNSNQPQHF. The CDR3 region has the DNA TGCGCCAGCAGCAGGACAAATAGCAATCAGCCCCAGCATTTT.

Only one count was recorded for this clone. V gene TRBV7-9 combines with J gene TRBJ2-3; 7 nucleotides align to TRBD1. Losses at the gene ends were 2 bases for V and 6 bases for J; bases not matched to a gene: 11. CDR3 length equals 16 residues. The germline V gene has CDR1 SEHNR and CDR2 FQNEAQ (reference sequence). CDR3: CASSLTVTGPGDTQYF. CDR3 nucleotide sequence: TGTGCCAGCAGCTTAACAGTGACAGGGCCGGGGGATACGCAGTATTTT.

The chain has TRBV5-4 and TRBJ2-7, with no clear D. Trimming cost V 4 bases and J 0 bases, with 8 bases left between them. In germline, CDR1 is SGHNT, CDR2 YYREEE (reference sequence). The CDR3 sequence is 13 residues long. In nucleotides, the CDR3 is TGTGCCAGCAGCCCCTCTGGCTCCTACGAGCAGTACTTC. Its translation is CASSPSGSYEQYF. Full variable domain (missing parts from reference TRBV5-4 and TRBJ2-7): ETGVTQSPTHLIKTRGQQVTLRCSSQSGHNTVSWYQQALGQGPQFIFQYYREEENGRGNFPPRFSGLQFPNYSSELNVNALELDDSALYLCASSPSGSYEQYFGPGTRLTVT.

The chain uses TRBV2 and TRBJ2-4; D gene uncertain. V lost 8 bases and J 0 bases, leaving 14 bases between the germline ends. Germline CDR1 reads SNHLY; CDR2 reads FYNNEI. CDR3 size: 15 residues. The DNA of the CDR3 is TGTGCCAGCCTCGACGGGCTTCTAGCCAAAAACATTCAGTACTTC. Its translation is CASLDGLLAKNIQYF.

The chain recombines TRBV10-3 with TRBJ2-1, with unresolved D. With 2 bases removed from V and 2 bases from J, the gap between germline ends came to 7 bases. CDR1 is ENHRY, CDR2 SYGVKD, per germline. The CDR3 covers 14 residues. CDR3 sequence (DNA): TGTGCCATCAGTGAGCGGTCTACCTACAATGAGCAGTTCTTC. Translation gives CAISERSTYNEQFF.

The chain is built from TRBV4-1 and TRBJ1-2, with 9 nucleotides matching TRBD1. CDR1 and CDR2 (germline): MGHRA, YSYEKL. Trimming removed 3 bases from V and 3 bases from J; junction bases left unmatched: 5. There are 15 residues in the CDR3. The CDR3 sequence: CASSQDRGWDYGYTF. DNA for the CDR3: TGCGCCAGCAGCCAGGACAGGGGTTGGGACTATGGCTACACCTTC.

The V call is TRBV5-6, the J call TRBJ2-3, with D perhaps TRBD1 or TRBD2 (5 bases each). Germline V CDR1 and CDR2: SGHDT, YYEEEE. Trimming shortened V by 4 bases and J by 0 bases, and 21 bases separated the two germline ends. The CDR3 has 18 amino acids. This CDR3 reads CASSRGPDRDGSTDTQYF. CDR3 bases: TGTGCCAGCAGCCGAGGGCCCGACAGAGATGGTAGCACAGATACGCAGTATTTT.

The CDR3 reads CASSLDPQHRRETQYF. Here the CDR3 DNA reads TGTGCCAGCAGCTTAGATCCCCAGCACAGACGGGAGACCCAGTACTTC. The rearrangement links TRBV7-8 to TRBJ2-5, with D unresolved. The CDR3 is made up of 16 amino acids. Germline V gene sequence: CDR1 SGHVS, CDR2 FQNEAQ. V lost 1 base to trimming and J lost 5 bases, with 17 bases between them. The full variable domain, its missing parts supplied by reference TRBV7-8 and TRBJ2-5, is GAGVSQSPRYKVAKRGQDVALRCDPISGHVSLFWYQQALGQGPEFLTYFQNEAQLDKSGLPSDRFFAERPEGSVSTLKIQRTQQEDSAVYLCASSLDPQHRRETQYFGPGTRLLVL.

The V and J genes are TRBV27 and TRBJ2-2; possibly TRBD2 for D (6 bases). The CDR3 spans 16 residues. Germline V gene data show CDR1 as MNHEY and CDR2 as SMNVEV (reference sequence). Deletions cut 2 bases from V and 0 bases from J, with 10 bases between. In DNA form, the CDR3 reads TGTGCCAGCAGTTTAAGGCTAGCGACGAACACCGGGGAGCTGTTTTTT. It translates to CASSLRLATNTGELFF.

This chain links TRBV7-2 with TRBJ2-7, with TRBD2 as a possible D gene (5 bases). The CDR3 extends over 15 amino acids. The germline V gene encodes CDR1 SGHTA and CDR2 FQGNSA. V was trimmed by 0 bases and J by 5 bases, leaving 14 bases between them. CDR3 bases: TGTGCCAGCAGCTTAGCGGGTTGGGCGGGCGACGAGCAGTACTTC. It translates to CASSLAGWAGDEQYF.

This chain uses TRBV9 with TRBJ1-2; no clear D gene. This CDR3 is built from 14 residues. V lost 3 bases and J lost 0, with 9 bases in between. Looked up from germline, CDR1 is SGDLS and CDR2 is YYNGEE. The DNA of the CDR3 is TGTGCCAGCAGCGGGACCGGTCCTAACTATGGCTACACCTTC. It specifies CASSGTGPNYGYTF.

The V and J genes are TRBV29-1 and TRBJ1-2; 8 nucleotides line up with TRBD1. This CDR3 is built from 14 residues. CDR1 SQVTM and CDR2 ANQGSEA come from the germline V gene. Losses at the gene ends were 4 bases for V and 4 bases for J; bases not matched to a gene: 8. As DNA, the CDR3 is TGCAGCGTTGGACAGGGGCCGGTCTTCTATGGCTACACCTTC. This codes for CSVGQGPVFYGYTF.

The V and J genes are TRBV28 and TRBJ2-1; 8 bases match TRBD1. The CDR3 consists of 10 residues. Per the germline V gene, CDR1 is MDHEN and CDR2 is SYDVKM. CDR3 in DNA: TGTTCGACAGGGGCTCATGAGCAGTTCTTC. Protein sequence: CSTGAHEQFF.

V and J are TRBV27 and TRBJ2-7; no clear D gene. Germline loops: CDR1 MNHEY, CDR2 SMNVEV (reference sequence). Trimming took 5 bases from V and 0 from J, leaving 5 bases between them. This CDR3 is 12 amino acids long. CDR3 sequence: CASSPSSYEQYF. CDR3 sequence (DNA): TGTGCCAGCAGTCCAAGCTCCTACGAGCAGTACTTC.

The V and J genes are TRBV9 and TRBJ1-1; D ambiguous. This CDR3 spans 14 amino acids. CDR1 SGDLS and CDR2 YYNGEE come from the germline V gene. Trimming left V 4 bases short and J 2 bases short, with 12 bases between. The CDR3 DNA reads TGTGCCAGCAGCTTCCCCCCGGGAAACACTGAAGCTTTCTTT. Its protein product is CASSFPPGNTEAFF.

The chain couples TRBV2 to TRBJ1-2; TRBD1 matches at 7 bases. The CDR3 spans 16 residues. V was clipped by 5 bases and J by 5 bases; unmatched bases: 14. Germline V gives CDR1 SNHLY, CDR2 FYNNEI. CDR3 region: CASSPFIQGTGYGYTF. CDR3 coding DNA: TGTGCCAGCAGTCCCTTTATACAGGGGACTGGATATGGCTACACCTTC. Variable domain in full (rest from reference TRBV2 and TRBJ1-2): EPEVTQTPSHQVTQMGQEVILRCVPISNHLYFYWYRQILGQKVEFLVSFYNNEISEKSEIFDDQFSVERPDGSNFTLKIRSTKLEDSAMYFCASSPFIQGTGYGYTFGSGTRLTVV.

This chain joins TRBV11-2 and TRBJ2-7, with TRBD2 identical over 7 bases. CDR3 length: 13 amino acids. The V segment lost 1 base and the J segment 6 bases; nucleotides outside the gene matches: 3. Germline V gene sequence: CDR1 SGHAT, CDR2 FQNNGV. Here the CDR3 reads CASSLGTRLEQYF. The CDR3 DNA reads as TGTGCCAGCAGCTTAGGGACTAGGCTCGAGCAGTACTTC.

The rearrangement uses TRBV5-6 and TRBJ1-6, with TRBD1 as a possible D gene (5 bases). Germline V gene lookup returns CDR1 SGHDT and CDR2 YYEEEE. The germline V and J ends were trimmed by 4 bases and 5 bases, with 19 bases remaining between them. There are 17 residues in the CDR3. CDR3 region: CASSPGGAGRNNSPLHF. CDR3 DNA: TGTGCCAGCAGCCCAGGTGGGGCCGGGAGGAATAATTCACCCCTCCACTTT.

V and J are TRBV30 and TRBJ2-7; 8 positions match TRBD2. Germline V gene sequence: CDR1 GTSNPN, CDR2 SVGIG (reference sequence). This CDR3 is 15 amino acids long. The ends lost 0 bases at V and 2 bases at J; junction bases unmatched: 6. The CDR3 region has the DNA TGTGCCTGGAGTGTTGCTAGCGGGCCTACCTACGAGCAGTACTTC. Translating it yields CAWSVASGPTYEQYF.

This chain links TRBV29-1 with TRBJ1-2, with D possibly TRBD1 on 5 matching bases. Trimming took off 4 bases at V and 2 bases at J, with 5 bases between the two ends. CDR3 size: 11 residues. CDR1 and CDR2 from the germline V gene are SQVTM and ANQGSEA. The CDR3 loop is CSVAGNYGYTF. CDR3 DNA sequence: TGCAGCGTTGCAGGGAACTATGGCTACACCTTC. The full variable domain, in which reference TRBV29-1 and TRBJ1-2 provide the parts outside the CDR3, is SAVISQKPSRDICQRGTSLTIQCQVDSQVTMMFWYRQQPGQSLTLIATANQGSEATYESGFVIDKFPISRPNLTFSTLTVSNMSPEDSSIYLCSVAGNYGYTFGSGTRLTVV.

The chain links TRBV13 to TRBJ2-5; no definite D call. Germline CDR1 reads PRHDT; CDR2 reads FYEKMQ (reference sequence). The CDR3 runs to 12 residues. With 1 base removed from V and 5 bases from J, the gap between germline ends came to 5 bases. CDR3 amino acids: CASSLDVETQYF. The CDR3 nucleotides are TGTGCCAGCAGCTTAGACGTGGAGACCCAGTACTTC.

The V call is TRBV9, the J call TRBJ2-7, with D uncertain. The CDR3 totals 14 residues. With 0 bases removed from V and 4 bases from J, the gap between germline ends came to 11 bases. From germline, CDR1 is SGDLS and CDR2 YYNGEE. Here the CDR3 reads CASSVGRVGYEQYF. In DNA, the CDR3 is TGTGCCAGCAGCGTAGGAAGGGTCGGATACGAGCAGTACTTC. Supplemented by reference TRBV9 and TRBJ2-7, the full variable domain reads DSGVTQTPKHLITATGQRVTLRCSPRSGDLSVYWYQQSLDQGLQFLIQYYNGEERAKGNILERFSAQQFPDLHSELNLSSLELGDSALYFCASSVGRVGYEQYFGPGTRLTVT.

This chain joins TRBV15 and TRBJ2-7; weak D call: TRBD2 (5 bases). V was cut by 5 bases and J by 6 bases, with 17 bases left in between. The CDR3 has 14 residues. Looked up from germline, CDR1 is LNHNV and CDR2 is YYDKDF (reference sequence). CDR3 residues: CATSLYYNGVEQYF. The CDR3 DNA reads as TGTGCCACCAGCCTCTATTACAACGGGGTCGAGCAGTACTTC.

This chain joins TRBV9 and TRBJ1-1, with D perhaps matching TRBD1 (6 bases). The CDR3 length is 14 residues. V was shortened by 3 bases and J by 9 bases, with 18 bases between the two germline ends. The germline CDR1 and CDR2 sequences are SGDLS and YYNGEE. CDR3 sequence reads: CASSASTGLGKAFF. The DNA of the CDR3 is TGTGCCAGCAGCGCATCGACAGGACTCGGTAAAGCTTTCTTT.

The chain uses TRBV13 and TRBJ2-5, with 11 bases aligning to TRBD2. V lost 8 bases, J lost 3 bases, and 8 bases stayed unmatched. Germline CDR1 is PRHDT and CDR2 is FYEKMQ (reference sequence). This CDR3 contains 15 residues. The CDR3 here is CASATEGLAEETQYF. The CDR3 bases are TGTGCCAGCGCCACGGAGGGACTAGCGGAAGAGACCCAGTACTTC.

The rearrangement links TRBV7-8 to TRBJ2-1, with 8 bases matching TRBD2. The junction had 9 bases not matched to a gene; V was cut back by 5 bases and J by 9 bases. Germline CDR1 is SGHVS and CDR2 is FQNEAQ. The CDR3 runs to 14 residues. Here the CDR3 DNA reads TGTGCCAGCAGCCCCTCGGGGACTAGTTTTGAGCAGTTCTTC. It codes for CASSPSGTSFEQFF.

The chain joins TRBV30 to TRBJ1-6; 8 nucleotides match TRBD1. Trimming cost V 4 bases and J 9 bases; bases outside gene matches: 8. This CDR3 comprises 14 residues. Germline V CDR1 and CDR2: GTSNPN, SVGIG (reference sequence). CDR3 sequence reads: CAWNPGTGVSPLHF. For the CDR3, the DNA is TGTGCCTGGAACCCCGGGACAGGAGTTTCACCCCTCCACTTT.